Sequencing of this TCR beta chain was carried out in a study of shared clonotypes between healthy human individuals. V was shortened by 0 bases and J by 6 bases, with 9 bases between the two germline ends. CDR1 is SQVTM and CDR2 is ANQGSEA in the germline V gene. The CDR3 is 12 residues long. Some clones are missing from TCRdb's copy, which holds only in-frame ones; the method was immunoSEQ multiplex PCR. The sample carries around 300,000 clones, roughly 84% recorded once. The sample holds one count of this clone. Source material: memory CD8+ T cells sorted from blood. As to subset: CD45RO+ cells pooled with CCR7-negative TemRA cells. The rearrangement uses TRBV29-1 and TRBJ2-7; no reliable D call. This sequence originates from a man aged 18 to 30 in good health. The CDR3 loop is CSVEEDALEQYF. Written as DNA, the CDR3 is TGCAGCGTTGAAGAAGACGCTCTCGAGCAGTACTTC.